A selection of T cell receptor beta chains follows, all from one sample in a study of Graves' ophthalmopathy and Graves' hyperthyroidism. MiXCR, run by TCRdb on the multiplex PCR reads, gives a single entry per CDR3 protein. The sample gives a few hundred thousand distinct CDR3 sequences, about 17% of which show up once; approximately 1.4% is in the top ten. Sequences were obtained from peripheral blood. The receptor set was obtained from a woman aged 18-30 years with Graves' ophthalmopathy. The CDR3 runs from the conserved cysteine through the conserved F or W. Each record gives: D gene, CDR3 length, J gene, V gene, clone size, CDR3 DNA, CDR3 protein. A D gene is named only where the DNA matches it firmly. Clone sizes are given selectively: once, few, many, or a class where the clone is expanded.

NA 13 TRBJ1-2 TRBV12-3/TRBV12-4 many TGTGCCAGCAGTTTAAAGGGGACGCAAGGCTACACCTTC CASSLKGTQGYTF
NA 17 TRBJ1-5 TRBV28 many TGTGCCAGCAGTTTAATGGCAGGGGCTTTGAGGAATCAGCCCCAGCATTTT CASSLMAGALRNQPQHF
NA 13 TRBJ2-2 TRBV30 many TGTGCCTGGAGTCCTTATCCCACCGGGGAGCTGTTTTTT CAWSPYPTGELFF
TRBD2 16 TRBJ2-7 TRBV11-2 many TGTGCCAGCAGCTTATCCTTGAGCGGGGGGGCCTACGAGCAGTACTTC CASSLSLSGGAYEQYF
TRBD1 13 TRBJ2-1 TRBV11-2 NA TGTGCCAGCAGCTTTGCCCAGGGGGTTGAGCAGTTCTTC CASSFAQGVEQFF
NA 11 TRBJ2-7 TRBV7-2 many TGTGCCAGCAGCTTTTCCCGATCTCTGCACTTC CASSFSRSLHF
NA 15 TRBJ2-7 TRBV4-3 many TGCGCCAGCAGCCCTCGGGACCGAGGCTCCTACGAGCAGTACTTC CASSPRDRGSYEQYF
TRBD2 14 TRBJ2-5 TRBV30 NA TGTGCCGGGACCGGGACTAGCGGACAAGAGACCCAGTACTTC CAGTGTSGQETQYF
NA 11 TRBJ1-3 TRBV6-5 many TGTGCCATCCGATTTGGAAACACCATATATTTT CAIRFGNTIYF
TRBD2 15 TRBJ2-7 TRBV6-5 few TGTGCCAGCAGTTACTCTCCTAGCGGCCCGTACGAGCAGTACTTC CASSYSPSGPYEQYF
NA 13 TRBJ2-7 TRBV6-1 NA TGTGCCAGCAGCCGGGACGGATTCTACGAGCAGTACTTC CASSRDGFYEQYF
NA 14 TRBJ1-5 TRBV7-2 many TGTGCCAGCAGCCCCACCCGGGGGTATCAGCCCCAGCATTTT CASSPTRGYQPQHF
TRBD1 14 TRBJ2-7 TRBV20-1 many TGCAGTGCCGCAAGACCGGGACAGGGATACGAGCAGTACTTC CSAARPGQGYEQYF
TRBD2 16 TRBJ2-5 TRBV27 many TGTGCCAGCAATAGACTAGCGGGGCGAACGCAAGAGACCCAGTACTTC CASNRLAGRTQETQYF
TRBD1 15 TRBJ2-7 TRBV12-3/TRBV12-4 NA TGTGCCAGCAGTCCCAGGACAGGGGGCTACCACGAGCAGTACTTC CASSPRTGGYHEQYF
NA 18 TRBJ1-6 TRBV6-2/TRBV6-3 NA TGTGCCAGCAGTTACTCGGTCGGGGAAAGCTCCTATAATTCACCCCTCCACTTT CASSYSVGESSYNSPLHF
NA 11 TRBJ1-1 TRBV11-1 many TGTGCCAGCAGCTTAGGGGATAGGACTTTCTTT CASSLGDRTFF
NA 16 TRBJ1-1 TRBV27 many TGTGCCAGCAGTTTATCCCTCCGGGCGGTGAACACTGAAGCTTTCTTT CASSLSLRAVNTEAFF
TRBD1 12 TRBJ1-5 TRBV6-1 NA TGTGCCACCGACAGGGTCCATCAGCCCCAGCATTTT CATDRVHQPQHF
TRBD1 18 TRBJ1-6 TRBV6-5 many TGTGCCAGCAGTTCACCTCCCACGTCGGGACAGCTCCATTCACCCCTCCACTTT CASSSPPTSGQLHSPLHF
NA 15 TRBJ1-2 TRBV6-1 NA TGTGCCAGCAGTGAAGCTGTGAGACAGTCCTATGGCTACACCTTC CASSEAVRQSYGYTF
NA 11 TRBJ1-1 TRBV28 NA TGTGCCACCTCTGATCAAGTTGAAGCTTTCTTT CATSDQVEAFF
TRBD2 18 TRBJ2-5 TRBV18 many TGTGCCAGCTCGGCTACCGCACACGCCTCGGGAGGGGTAGAGACCCAGTACTTC CASSATAHASGGVETQYF
NA 15 TRBJ2-7 TRBV6-5 many TGTGCCAGCAGTTACTCGAGTGATGGATCCTACGAGCAGTACTTC CASSYSSDGSYEQYF
TRBD1 15 TRBJ2-5 TRBV6-1 many TGTGCCAGCAGTGAAACGACAGGGGGCGTCGAGACCCAGTACTTC CASSETTGGVETQYF
TRBD2 18 TRBJ2-5 TRBV28 many TGTGCCAGCAGTTTATCCTTTTTAGCGGGATGGAGTGCAGAGACCCAGTACTTC CASSLSFLAGWSAETQYF
NA 16 TRBJ1-5 TRBV11-2 many TGTGCCAGCAGCTCTAGTTTGAGCCCTAGCAATCAGCCCCAGCATTTT CASSSSLSPSNQPQHF
TRBD2 18 TRBJ2-2 TRBV28 many TGTGCCAGCAGCCCGAGCGGGAGGGTAGTCACGAACACCGGGGAGCTGTTTTTT CASSPSGRVVTNTGELFF
TRBD1 17 TRBJ1-2 TRBV4-3 few TGCGCCAGCAGCCATGATCCAGGGGGCAAAGCTAACTATGGCTACACCTTC CASSHDPGGKANYGYTF
NA 14 TRBJ2-2 TRBV6-5 many TGTGCCAGCAGCTCGCACATGAACACCGGGGAGCTGTTTTTT CASSSHMNTGELFF
NA 11 TRBJ1-3 TRBV9 many TGTGCCAGCAGCGTAGGACAAATCAAATATTTT CASSVGQIKYF
NA 14 TRBJ2-7 TRBV12-3/TRBV12-4 NA TGTGCCAGCAGCTCGTACCGGGAATACTACGAGCAGTACTTC CASSSYREYYEQYF
NA 14 TRBJ1-2 TRBV7-2 few TGTGCCAGCAGCTTTGACTTCAACAACTATGGCTACACCTTC CASSFDFNNYGYTF
NA 16 TRBJ1-2 TRBV7-2 many TGTGCCAGCAGCTTATCGGGTGCGGGAAAGAACTATGGCTACACCTTC CASSLSGAGKNYGYTF
TRBD2 17 TRBJ2-5 TRBV6-2/TRBV6-3 many TGTGCCAGCAGCCGGGTGTTTATAGCGGGAGTTGAAGAGACCCAGTACTTC CASSRVFIAGVEETQYF
NA 15 TRBJ2-7 TRBV9 many TGTGCCAGCAGCGTAGGAGCGGACGGGACCTACGAGCAGTACTTC CASSVGADGTYEQYF
TRBD1 15 TRBJ1-1 TRBV30 many TGTGCCTGGAGTGGGGAGGACAGGGGGAAAGGTGGGGCTTTCTTT CAWSGEDRGKGGAFF